A single sample is the source of the 30 T cell receptor beta chains below, sequenced in a study of blood T cell repertoires in COVID-19. Some clones are missing from TCRdb's copy, which holds only in-frame ones; the method was immunoSEQ multiplex PCR. This sample has 84,000 or so clones; around 85% occur once, and the top ten carry 11%. Input material: peripheral blood. Receptor source: a man between 65 and 80 years old with acute or convalescent COVID-19.

CDR3 loop: CASSYEGQGNSPLHF. The CDR3 DNA is TGTGCCAGCAGTTACGAGGGACAGGGGAACTCACCCCTCCACTTT. The chain combines TRBV6-2 or TRBV6-3 with TRBJ1-6; 10 nucleotides match TRBD1. The germline gives CDR1 MNHEY, CDR2 SVGEGT. This CDR3 has 15 residues. V was clipped by 2 bases and J by 10 bases; unmatched bases: 5.

The rearrangement uses TRBV11-2 and TRBJ2-2; no reliable D call. This CDR3 comprises 16 residues. CDR1 and CDR2 (germline): SGHAT, FQNNGV. Trimming removed 5 bases at V and 4 bases at J, with 17 bases between. The CDR3 nucleotides are TGTGCCAGCAGCCCAGACTTGCGCAAAGCCACCGGGGAGCTGTTTTTT. It encodes CASSPDLRKATGELFF.

The rearrangement joins TRBV4-2 to TRBJ2-2; the D is unclear. The CDR3 consists of 17 residues. Per germline, CDR1 LGHNA and CDR2 YNFKEQ. V lost 0 bases, J lost 9 bases, and 20 bases lay in between. CDR3 DNA: TGTGCCAGCAGCCAAGAGCGAAGCAATGCCTTTGGTTGGGAGCTGTTTTTT. This codes for CASSQERSNAFGWELFF.

The J gene is TRBJ2-1, the V gene TRBV5-1; 12 nucleotides line up with TRBD2. The CDR3 is made up of 16 amino acids. V was pared by 3 bases and J by 5 bases, with 6 bases of the junction left unmatched. The germline CDR1 and CDR2 sequences are SGHRS and YFSETQ. This CDR3 is CASSSHLAGGNNEQFF. CDR3 in DNA: TGCGCCAGCAGCTCCCACCTAGCGGGGGGGAACAATGAGCAGTTCTTC.

This clone turned up a few times. V is TRBV3-1 (or the pseudogene TRBV3-2) and J is TRBJ2-7; a weak D match, TRBD2 (6 bases). The V end was cut by 3 bases, the J end by 8 bases, with 11 bases between. The V gene's germline CDR1 is LGHDT and CDR2 YNNKEL (reference sequence). The CDR3 loop spans 12 amino acids. CDR3 amino acids: CASSHRDSQQYF. The DNA of the CDR3 is TGTGCCAGCAGCCATCGGGACTCCCAGCAGTACTTC.

The rearrangement uses TRBV18 and TRBJ1-1; D perhaps matches TRBD1 (6 bases). The CDR3 length is 14 residues. Between the trimmed V and J ends, which lost 3 bases and 0 bases, there was a span of 8 bases. CDR1 KGHSH and CDR2 LQKENI come from the germline V gene. The CDR3 DNA reads as TGTGCCAGCTCACCGGACAGCATGAACACTGAAGCTTTCTTT. It is translated as CASSPDSMNTEAFF. The variable domain in full, with the rest retrieved from reference TRBV18 and TRBJ1-1, is NAGVMQNPRHLVRRRGQEARLRCSPMKGHSHVYWYRQLPEEGLKFMVYLQKENIIDESGMPKERFSAEFPKEGPSILRIQQVVRGDSAAYFCASSPDSMNTEAFFGQGTRLTVV.

The chain links TRBV10-2 to TRBJ2-3; D is perhaps TRBD1 (6 bases). The CDR3 loop spans 14 amino acids. The germline V and J ends were trimmed by 5 bases and 6 bases, with 15 bases remaining between them. Germline V lookup: CDR1 WSHSY, CDR2 SAAADI. The CDR3 is CASSMGAGTDTQYF. CDR3 coding DNA: TGCGCCAGCAGTATGGGGGCAGGAACCGATACGCAGTATTTT.

This clone appeared a single time. The CDR3 DNA is TGTGCCTGGAGTGTAGGGGGCTCTGGGGCCAACGTCCTGACTTTC. The encoded protein is CAWSVGGSGANVLTF. V is TRBV30 and J is TRBJ2-6; maybe TRBD1 (6 bases). V shed 0 bases and J shed 0 bases, with 6 bases lying between them. CDR1 is GTSNPN and CDR2 is SVGIG in the germline V gene (reference sequence). The CDR3 loop spans 15 amino acids.

The chain employs TRBV6-5 and TRBJ1-6, with a possible D match to TRBD1 (5 bases). This CDR3 contains 12 residues. Germline V gives CDR1 MNHEY, CDR2 SVGAGI. The V end was cut by 2 bases, the J end by 13 bases, with 9 bases between. CDR3 in DNA: TGTGCCAGCAGTTACCTAGACAGTCCCCTCCACTTT. This translates into CASSYLDSPLHF.

This chain uses TRBV11-2 with TRBJ2-7; the D gene is possibly TRBD1 (6 bases). Germline V lookup: CDR1 SGHAT, CDR2 FQNNGV. This CDR3 is built from 15 residues. The germline V and J ends were trimmed by 0 bases and 2 bases, with 11 bases remaining between them. Here the CDR3 DNA reads TGTGCCAGCAGCTTAGATCGACAGGCGGCCTACGAGCAGTACTTC. As protein: CASSLDRQAAYEQYF.

This rearrangement joins TRBV12-3 or TRBV12-4 to TRBJ1-1; D remains unclear. The CDR3 is 13 amino acids. Between the trimmed V and J ends, which lost 5 bases and 3 bases, there was a span of 10 bases. The DNA for the CDR3 is TGTGCCAGCAGTACCGGGGTGTACACTGAAGCTTTCTTT. Amino acids: CASSTGVYTEAFF.

CDR3 protein: CASSLGRTGGFEQFF. CDR3 sequence (DNA): TGCGCCAGCAGCTTGGGCAGGACAGGGGGCTTCGAGCAGTTCTTC. The chain is built from TRBV5-1 and TRBJ2-1, with 11 positions matching TRBD1. The CDR3 contains 15 residues. Losses at the gene ends were 0 bases for V and 10 bases for J; bases not matched to a gene: 6. Germline CDR1 is SGHRS and CDR2 is YFSETQ.

The chain joins TRBV5-4 to TRBJ2-7; 8 bases line up with TRBD1. This CDR3 contains 13 residues. Germline-derived CDR1 and CDR2 are SGHNT and YYREEE (reference sequence). The junction had 8 bases not matched to a gene; V was cut back by 5 bases and J by 7 bases. The CDR3 spells CASSGQGAREQYF. The CDR3 DNA sequence: TGTGCCAGCAGTGGCCAGGGGGCGCGGGAGCAGTACTTC.

The chain joins TRBV6-6 to TRBJ2-6; TRBD1 aligns across 11 bases. This CDR3 is 20 amino acids long. Germline V gene lookup returns CDR1 MNHNY and CDR2 SVGAGI (reference sequence). Unmatched junction bases numbered 14, after V lost 5 bases and J lost 2 bases. The chain's CDR3 is CASSPMSGTGGVTGANVLTF. The CDR3 DNA sequence: TGTGCCAGCAGTCCAATGTCCGGGACAGGGGGAGTTACTGGGGCCAACGTCCTGACTTTC.

The chain joins TRBV5-5 to TRBJ2-1, with D perhaps TRBD1 (5 bases). Germline V CDR1 and CDR2: SGHKS, YYEKEE (reference sequence). This CDR3 is 12 amino acids long. V was shortened by 4 bases and J by 10 bases, with 12 bases between the two germline ends. The CDR3 region is CASSLLGREQFF. CDR3 DNA: TGTGCCAGCAGCCTTTTGGGGCGGGAGCAGTTCTTC.

This clone was seen just once. This rearrangement joins TRBV7-9 to TRBJ2-3; the D gene is possibly TRBD1 (5 bases). V was cut by 2 bases and J by 4 bases, with 16 bases left in between. The CDR3 is made up of 16 amino acids. Germline lookup yields CDR1 SEHNR and CDR2 FQNEAQ (reference sequence). The CDR3, as DNA: TGTGCCAGCAGCTTATCCCAGGGCTGGGTGCCAGATACGCAGTATTTT. Protein sequence: CASSLSQGWVPDTQYF.

The chain employs TRBV4-1 and TRBJ2-4, with D possibly being TRBD2 (5 bases). This CDR3 region has 15 residues. Germline CDR1 is MGHRA and CDR2 is YSYEKL. V was shortened by 4 bases and J by 5 bases, with 15 bases between the two germline ends. CDR3 sequence reads: CASSPRIRSENIQYF. Here the CDR3 DNA reads TGCGCCAGCAGCCCCCGGATCCGTAGCGAAAACATTCAGTACTTC.

This chain links TRBV7-8 with TRBJ2-1; TRBD2 might be the D (5 bases). The germline CDR1 and CDR2 sequences are SGHVS and FQNEAQ. Deletions cut 5 bases from V and 7 bases from J, with 27 bases between. CDR3 length equals 18 residues. CDR3 protein: CASSQIRPRPPRGNEQFF. The CDR3 DNA reads as TGTGCCAGCAGCCAAATCCGTCCTCGGCCTCCTCGGGGTAATGAGCAGTTCTTC.

The chain couples TRBV27 to TRBJ2-2; 7 bases map to TRBD1. CDR1 and CDR2 from the germline V gene are MNHEY and SMNVEV (reference sequence). Trimming cost V 3 bases and J 1 base; bases outside gene matches: 2. CDR3 size: 15 residues. The CDR3 sequence: CASSFWTGNTGELFF. The CDR3 nucleotides read TGTGCCAGCAGTTTCTGGACAGGGAACACCGGGGAGCTGTTTTTT.

This sequence joins TRBV11-2 and TRBJ1-4; D is unclear. The CDR3 totals 14 residues. Germline values: CDR1 SGHAT, CDR2 FQNNGV. The V gene lost 0 bases and the J gene lost 13 bases, with 15 bases spanning the gap. The CDR3: CASSLDGPDYGLFF. Here the CDR3 DNA reads TGTGCCAGCAGCTTAGACGGGCCAGACTATGGACTGTTTTTT.

This sequence joins TRBV5-6 and TRBJ1-3; no firm D call. V was shortened by 1 base and J by 0 bases, with 8 bases between the two germline ends. Germline loops: CDR1 SGHDT, CDR2 YYEEEE. CDR3 length equals 15 residues. CDR3: CASSLYSSSGNTIYF. CDR3 DNA: TGTGCCAGCAGCTTGTACAGTTCCTCTGGAAACACCATATATTTT.

This chain joins TRBV11-2 and TRBJ1-6, with 9 bases identical to TRBD1. Looked up from germline, CDR1 is SGHAT and CDR2 is FQNNGV. J was trimmed by 4 bases and V by 1 base; bases with no gene match: 2. The CDR3 runs 16 residues. The CDR3, as DNA: TGTGCCAGCAGCTTAGTGACAGGGGGGTATAATTCACCCCTCCACTTT. Residues: CASSLVTGGYNSPLHF.

A few counts support this clone. CDR3 nucleotides: TGTGCCAGCAGTACCCCCCCGGGGCCCCAGCATTTT. This encodes CASSTPPGPQHF. The chain links TRBV28 to TRBJ1-5; D gene uncertain. CDR3 length: 12 residues. V dropped 5 bases and J dropped 9 bases, with 11 bases sitting between them. Germline V gives CDR1 MDHEN, CDR2 SYDVKM.

V and J are TRBV5-6 and TRBJ2-5; D perhaps matches TRBD1 (6 bases). The germline V and J ends were trimmed by 0 bases and 2 bases, with 14 bases remaining between them. This CDR3 has 16 residues. Germline assignment: CDR1 SGHDT and CDR2 YYEEEE. The CDR3 DNA is TGTGCCAGCAGCTTGGCCAAGGGGGTTGAGCAAGAGACCCAGTACTTC. Translated: CASSLAKGVEQETQYF.

The chain recombines TRBV7-6 with TRBJ2-1; TRBD2 agrees at 11 bases. The junction had 4 bases not matched to a gene; V was cut back by 6 bases and J by 3 bases. Germline V gene data show CDR1 as SGHVS and CDR2 as FNYEAQ. The CDR3 loop spans 15 amino acids. The CDR3 is CASSTTSGDYNEQFF. The CDR3 DNA reads as TGTGCCAGCAGTACGACTAGCGGGGACTACAATGAGCAGTTCTTC.

The rearrangement joins TRBV6-5 to TRBJ1-1, with D tentatively TRBD1 (5 bases). The V gene's germline CDR1 is MNHEY and CDR2 SVGAGI. V shed 6 bases and J shed 1 base, with 9 bases lying between them. The CDR3 runs 13 residues. In nucleotides, the CDR3 is TGTGCCAGCAGGACAGATCCGAACACTGAAGCTTTCTTT. Its protein is CASRTDPNTEAFF.

The gene calls are TRBV24-1 and TRBJ2-3, with D perhaps TRBD2 (5 bases). CDR3 length: 13 residues. CDR1 and CDR2 (germline): KGHDR, SFDVKD. Trimming shortened V by 6 bases and J by 2 bases, and 8 bases separated the two germline ends. CDR3 coding DNA: TGTGCCACCAGTAAGGGAGACACAGATACGCAGTATTTT. Its translation: CATSKGDTDTQYF.

This chain connects TRBV6-6 to TRBJ1-5; 12 bases line up with TRBD1. The junction had 6 bases not matched to a gene; V was cut back by 5 bases and J by 4 bases. This CDR3 has 16 residues. CDR1 is MNHNY, CDR2 SVGAGI, per germline (reference sequence). CDR3 sequence (DNA): TGTGCCAGCAGTAAGGGACAGGGGGCTGGTAATCAGCCCCAGCATTTT. This translates into CASSKGQGAGNQPQHF.

V and J are TRBV2 and TRBJ1-1; D perhaps matches TRBD1 (5 bases). Germline V gene data show CDR1 as SNHLY and CDR2 as FYNNEI. The CDR3 is 13 amino acids. Trimming took off 7 bases at V and 1 base at J, with 10 bases between the two ends. CDR3 DNA sequence: TGTGCCAGCACAGGACAACCGAACACTGAAGCTTTCTTT. Its translation: CASTGQPNTEAFF.

CDR3 DNA: TGTGCCAGCAGCTTCAACAGGGGAAACACTGAAGCTTTCTTT. Its translation: CASSFNRGNTEAFF. The rearrangement links TRBV7-9 to TRBJ1-1, with 7 positions matching TRBD1. Per the germline V gene, CDR1 is SEHNR and CDR2 is FQNEAQ (reference sequence). This CDR3 is 14 amino acids long. V lost 3 bases, J lost 2 bases, and 3 bases stayed unmatched.